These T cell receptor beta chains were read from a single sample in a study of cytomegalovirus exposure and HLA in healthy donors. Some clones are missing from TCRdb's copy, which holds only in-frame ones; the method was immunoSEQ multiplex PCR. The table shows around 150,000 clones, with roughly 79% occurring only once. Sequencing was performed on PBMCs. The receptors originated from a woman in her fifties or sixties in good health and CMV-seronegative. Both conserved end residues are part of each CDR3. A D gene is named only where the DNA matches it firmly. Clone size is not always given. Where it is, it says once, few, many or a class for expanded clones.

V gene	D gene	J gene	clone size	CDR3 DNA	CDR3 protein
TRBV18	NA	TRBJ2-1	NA	TGTGCCAGCTCACCAGCGGACAGCTCCTACAATGAGCAGTTCTTC	CASSPADSSYNEQFF
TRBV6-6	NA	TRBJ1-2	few	TGTGCCAGCAGTTACGGAGGGAGTAAATATGGCTACACCTTC	CASSYGGSKYGYTF
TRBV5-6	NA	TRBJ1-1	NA	TGTGCCAGCAGCAGGGTCTGGATCGGGGACACTGAAGCTTTCTTT	CASSRVWIGDTEAFF
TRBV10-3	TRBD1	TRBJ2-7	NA	TGTGCCATCAGTCCAGGGGGCTCCTACGAGCAGTACTTC	CAISPGGSYEQYF
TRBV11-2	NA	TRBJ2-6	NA	TGTGCCAGCAAGGAGGCAGGGGCCAACGTCCTGACTTTC	CASKEAGANVLTF
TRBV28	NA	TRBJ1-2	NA	TGTGCCAGCAGCCGCCAGGGCTATGGCTACACCTTC	CASSRQGYGYTF
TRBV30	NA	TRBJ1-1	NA	TGTGCCTGGAGTCTCCTAACTTCAGGCACTGAAGCTTTCTTT	CAWSLLTSGTEAFF
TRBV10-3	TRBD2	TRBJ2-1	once	TGTGCCACGGGACTAGCGGGGGGGCGGGGTGAGCAGTTCTTC	CATGLAGGRGEQFF
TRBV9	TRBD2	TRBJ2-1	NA	TGTGCCAGCAGCGTAGAACTAGCGGACTACAATGAGCAGTTCTTC	CASSVELADYNEQFF
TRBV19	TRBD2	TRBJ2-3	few	TGTGCCAGTATCTCCTACCACGAGGGGAGCGGGAGTGTGTATTTT	CASISYHEGSGSVYF
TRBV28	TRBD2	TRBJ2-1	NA	TGTGCCAGCAGCCTAGCGGGGGGCGACAATGAGCAGTTCTTC	CASSLAGGDNEQFF
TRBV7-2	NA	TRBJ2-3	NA	TGTGCCAGCAGCCCGGACAGAAGCACAGATACGCAGTATTTT	CASSPDRSTDTQYF
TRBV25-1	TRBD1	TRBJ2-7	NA	TGTGCCAGCAGTTCTACAGGGGTGGGGGAGCAGTACTTC	CASSSTGVGEQYF
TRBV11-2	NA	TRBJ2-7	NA	TGTGCCAGCAGCTTAGACCCACTAAGGAGCTCCTACGAGCAGTACTTC	CASSLDPLRSSYEQYF
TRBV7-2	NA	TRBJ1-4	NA	TGTGCCAGCAGCTTACAAGCTTCCCCCGGGGAAAAACTGTTTTTT	CASSLQASPGEKLFF
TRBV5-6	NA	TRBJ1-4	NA	TGTGCCAGCAGCTTGTCGGCTAATGAAAAACTGTTTTTT	CASSLSANEKLFF
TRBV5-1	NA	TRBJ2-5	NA	TGCGCCAGCAGCACCATGGACAGTCAAGAGACCCAGTACTTC	CASSTMDSQETQYF
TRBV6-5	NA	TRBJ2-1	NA	TGTGCCAGCAGTAACCCCAATGGGGGGAATGAGCAGTTCTTC	CASSNPNGGNEQFF
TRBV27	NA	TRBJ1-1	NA	TGTGCCAGCAGATCCGATGGGGGGCGGGGGGGCACTGAAGCTTTCTTT	CASRSDGGRGGTEAFF
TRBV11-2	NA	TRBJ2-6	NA	TGTGCCAGCAGCGGGGGGGCTCGTGGGGCCAACGTCCTGACTTTC	CASSGGARGANVLTF
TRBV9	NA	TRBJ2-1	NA	TGTGCCAGCAGCGTAGGACAGTTCCAGAGTAATGAGCAGTTCTTC	CASSVGQFQSNEQFF
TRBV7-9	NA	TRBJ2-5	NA	TGTGCCAGCAGACCCTGGGACTTGGGGGAGACCCAGTACTTC	CASRPWDLGETQYF
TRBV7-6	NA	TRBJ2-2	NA	TGTGCCAGCAGCGTCGCGAACACCGGGGAGCTGTTTTTT	CASSVANTGELFF
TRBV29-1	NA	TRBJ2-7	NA	TGCAGCGTGCTAGACTACGAGCAGTACTTC	CSVLDYEQYF
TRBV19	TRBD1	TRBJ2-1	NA	TGTGCCAGTTCCTACAGGGGGCTCTACAATGAGCAGTTCTTC	CASSYRGLYNEQFF
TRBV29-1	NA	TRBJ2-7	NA	TGCAGCGTACCGGGACACGCGAACTACGAGCAGTACTTC	CSVPGHANYEQYF
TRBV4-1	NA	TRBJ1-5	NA	TGCGCCAGCAGCCCCCGGACAGTCCAGCCCCAGCATTTT	CASSPRTVQPQHF
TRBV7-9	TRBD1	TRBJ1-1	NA	TGTGCCAGCAGAGATGACAGGGTGAACACTGAAGCTTTCTTT	CASRDDRVNTEAFF
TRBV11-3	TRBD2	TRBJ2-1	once	TGTGCCAGCAGCACCAGCGGGGGCTACAATGAGCAGTTCTTC	CASSTSGGYNEQFF
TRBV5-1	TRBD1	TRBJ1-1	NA	TGCGCCAGCAGCAGGGGGCCGGGTTCCACTGAAGCTTTCTTT	CASSRGPGSTEAFF
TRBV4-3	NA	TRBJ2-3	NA	TGCGCCAGCAGCCTGGGACTTCTCGCAGATACGCAGTATTTT	CASSLGLLADTQYF
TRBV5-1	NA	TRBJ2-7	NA	TGCGCCAGCAGCTCAGGGGGGATAAACCGCTACGAGCAGTACTTC	CASSSGGINRYEQYF
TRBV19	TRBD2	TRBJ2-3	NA	TGTGCCAGTAGTATAGTGGCGGGGGGGCGAGATACGCAGTATTTT	CASSIVAGGRDTQYF
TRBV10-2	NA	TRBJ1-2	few	TGCGCCAGCAGAAGCCCAGGAACAGGCGGCTACACCTTC	CASRSPGTGGYTF
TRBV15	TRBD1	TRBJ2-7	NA	TGTGCCACCAGCAGAGCCGGGACAGGGGTCTACGAGCAGTACTTC	CATSRAGTGVYEQYF
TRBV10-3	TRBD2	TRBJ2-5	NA	TGTGCCATCAGTGATTTGGCGGGGGGCGAGACCCAGTACTTC	CAISDLAGGETQYF
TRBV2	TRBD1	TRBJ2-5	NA	TGTGCCAGCAGTGAAAGAGACAGGGGGTTCCAAGAGACCCAGTACTTC	CASSERDRGFQETQYF
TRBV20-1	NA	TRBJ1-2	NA	TGCAGCAACAGGGTTAAGGGTGGCTACACCTTC	CSNRVKGGYTF
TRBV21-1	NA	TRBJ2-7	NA	TGTGCCAGCACCACCCGGAGGACAGTTTTCCCCTACGAGCAGTACTTC	CASTTRRTVFPYEQYF
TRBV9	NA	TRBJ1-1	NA	TGTGCCAGCAGCCCCCAGGACAGATTTGGCACTGAAGCTTTCTTT	CASSPQDRFGTEAFF
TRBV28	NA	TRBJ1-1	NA	TGTGCCAGCACCCTAGGGGGGGGCGAGAGGACTGAAGCTTTCTTT	CASTLGGGERTEAFF
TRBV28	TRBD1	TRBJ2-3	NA	TGTGCCAGCAGCCCCCGGGACAGGGGCCTGGATACGCAGTATTTT	CASSPRDRGLDTQYF
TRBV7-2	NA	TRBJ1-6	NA	TGTGCCAGCAGCTTAAAGCGGGATTCACCCCTCCACTTT	CASSLKRDSPLHF
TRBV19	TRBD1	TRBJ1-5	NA	TGTGCCAGTAGTATTATACGGGACAGGGGATGGGGCAATCAGCCCCAGCATTTT	CASSIIRDRGWGNQPQHF